This TCR beta chain was sequenced in a study of blood T cell repertoires in COVID-19. The overall study: Sources were T cells, B-cell-depleted T cells, or PBMCs; the material itself was cDNA or gDNA.

The CDR3 consists of 17 residues. V lost 2 bases to trimming and J lost 4 bases, with 21 bases between them. Germline values: CDR1 SGHRS, CDR2 YFSETQ. Data came from immunoSEQ multiplex PCR; TCRdb stores just in-frame clones and leaves some out. The sample lists 75,000 to 90,000 clones; approximately 89% were seen once. The sequencing sample was made of peripheral blood. This sequence was found in a human donor in a cohort sampled during active COVID-19. The chain links TRBV5-1 to TRBJ2-5; a weak D match, TRBD2 (7 bases). The CDR3, as DNA: TGCGCCAGCAGCTTCTTCAGCGGTGGGGGGGCCGGAGAGACCCAGTACTTC. Translation: CASSFFSGGGAGETQYF.